The 10 T cell receptor beta chains given below trace back to one sample, sequenced in a study of cytomegalovirus exposure and HLA in healthy donors. A multiplex PCR was run with 60 Vbeta primers and 13 Jbeta primers. Only in-frame clones appear in the TCRdb table, and some are missing; sequencing was by immunoSEQ multiplex PCR. This table holds about 100,000 clones, around 73% found once. Sequencing was carried out using PBMCs. These receptors originate from a man aged 25-40 years in good health and CMV-seronegative.

J is TRBJ2-3 and V is TRBV6-5; the match to TRBD2 covers 9 bases. This CDR3 spans 14 amino acids. The V and J ends lost 6 bases and 3 bases, in that order; junction bases with no gene match: 4. Germline V CDR1 and CDR2: MNHEY, SVGAGI. Here the CDR3 reads CASRGSGGTDTQYF. The CDR3 bases are TGTGCCAGCAGAGGTAGCGGGGGTACAGATACGCAGTATTTT.

The chain has TRBV5-1 and TRBJ2-1; D perhaps matches TRBD2 (5 bases). Germline CDR1 is SGHRS and CDR2 is YFSETQ. With 4 bases removed from V and 2 bases from J, the gap between germline ends came to 13 bases. This CDR3 spans 15 amino acids. The CDR3 DNA reads as TGCGCCAGCAGCCTGAGGGCAGTCGCCTACAATGAGCAGTTCTTC. Its protein product is CASSLRAVAYNEQFF.

CDR3 amino acids: CASKASGSTDTQYF. CDR3 in DNA: TGCGCCAGCAAGGCTAGCGGGAGCACAGATACGCAGTATTTT. The genes are TRBV10-1 and TRBJ2-3; 8 bases line up with TRBD2. The germline gives CDR1 WNHNN, CDR2 SYGVQD (reference sequence). Trimming removed 7 bases from V and 0 bases from J; junction bases left unmatched: 3. The CDR3 spans 14 residues.

The chain has TRBV11-2 and TRBJ2-3; D is unclear. In germline, CDR1 is SGHAT, CDR2 FQNNGV. The CDR3 runs to 15 residues. V lost 1 base and J 1 base, leaving 9 bases between the germline ends. Here the CDR3 DNA reads TGTGCCAGCAGCTTAGCCAGGTCTCGCACAGATACGCAGTATTTT. This translates into CASSLARSRTDTQYF.

This sequence joins TRBV9 and TRBJ1-6; TRBD1 is a possible D gene (5 bases). Germline loops: CDR1 SGDLS, CDR2 YYNGEE. This CDR3 has 18 amino acids. Trimming took off 4 bases at V and 0 bases at J, with 17 bases between the two ends. The CDR3 spells CASSPAGAVSSYNSPLHF. In DNA, the CDR3 is TGTGCCAGCAGCCCTGCTGGGGCCGTTAGCTCCTATAATTCACCCCTCCACTTT.

In its sample, this clone ranks as medium-sized. V gene TRBV5-6 combines with J gene TRBJ1-3; D gene unclear. The germline gives CDR1 SGHDT, CDR2 YYEEEE. V was pared by 3 bases and J by 3 bases, with 19 bases between. The CDR3 totals 17 residues. The DNA for the CDR3 is TGTGCCAGCAGCTCCCCCCATCGGGGATTCGGTGGAAACACCATATATTTT. Its protein is CASSSPHRGFGGNTIYF.

The chain is built from TRBV12-2 and TRBJ1-5. TRBV12-2 is labeled a pseudogene. This CDR3 comprises 15 residues. Written as DNA, the CDR3 is TGTGCAAGTCACCTCTGGAGGGCGGACAATCAGCCCCAGCATTTT. It yields the protein CASHLWRADNQPQHF.

This clone showed up just a few times. V is TRBV6-6 and J is TRBJ1-2; D possibly corresponds to TRBD1 (6 bases). The CDR3 is 13 residues long. The V and J ends lost 5 bases and 7 bases respectively, with 14 bases between them. CDR1 MNHNY and CDR2 SVGAGI come from the germline V gene (reference sequence). This CDR3 reads CASSGGREFGYTF. For the CDR3, the DNA is TGTGCCAGCAGTGGGGGCAGGGAGTTTGGCTACACCTTC.

The rearrangement uses TRBV9 and TRBJ1-5; TRBD1 matches 7 bases. Losses at the gene ends were 0 bases for V and 0 bases for J; bases not matched to a gene: 15. Germline values: CDR1 SGDLS, CDR2 YYNGEE. CDR3 length: 20 amino acids. The CDR3 region has the DNA TGTGCCAGCAGCGTAGTAGCCTCGGACAGGAGGCTATATAGCAATCAGCCCCAGCATTTT. It is translated as CASSVVASDRRLYSNQPQHF.

The chain employs TRBV6-1 and TRBJ2-7; 8 nucleotides match TRBD1. V was pared by 6 bases and J by 3 bases, with 7 bases of the junction left unmatched. Germline V gene lookup returns CDR1 MNHNS and CDR2 SASEGT. This CDR3 region has 14 residues. The CDR3 reads CASRVDRVNYEQYF. CDR3 sequence (DNA): TGTGCCAGCAGGGTGGACAGGGTTAACTACGAGCAGTACTTC.